This T cell receptor beta chain was identified in a study of Graves' ophthalmopathy and Graves' hyperthyroidism. The study's findings and limits: The model predicted ophthalmopathy progression with around 69% sensitivity and approximately 72% specificity. Blood samples also showed most expanded thyroid clonotypes exceeding 0.001 frequency. Ophthalmopathy cases were distinguished from stable hyperthyroidism by a 13-signature model, reaching 85% to 90% sensitivity and around 83% specificity.

As the template, RNA transcripts were used to amplify TCR beta CDR3 regions. The authors performed first-round RT-PCR with HTBI primers and then a second-round multiplex PCR. TCRdb reanalysed the multiplex PCR reads using MiXCR and keeps one entry per CDR3 protein. Here the sample spans 400,000 to 450,000 distinct CDR3 sequences, around 21% being singletons. The CDR3 consists of 16 residues. V lost 4 bases and J lost 5; bases outside the gene matches: 8. Notes on this clonotype: Its matching antigen is unknown.

J is TRBJ1-1 and V is TRBV12-3 or TRBV12-4, with TRBD1 matching over 12 bases. The specimen was peripheral blood. This receptor was identified in a woman aged 18-29 years with stable Graves' hyperthyroidism. The CDR3 reads CASSYGTGGARTEAFF. The CDR3 DNA reads as TGTGCCAGCAGTTACGGGACAGGGGGCGCGAGGACTGAAGCTTTCTTT.